This T cell receptor beta chain was observed in a study of radiotherapy plus CTLA-4 blockade in lung cancer (dated by TCRdb to between 2017 and 2018). Background for the entire study: Among enrolled patients, 15% to 20% had an objective response and 30% to 35% reached disease control. What the study reported, not specific to this receptor: Increased serum interferon-beta after radiation, together with early dynamic changes in blood T cell clones, were reported to be the strongest predictors of response. TCR clones derived from tumors expanded in peripheral blood after treatment with radiotherapy and ipilimumab.

The study evaluated CTLA-4 blockade (ipilimumab) given together with focal radiation therapy in patients who had chemo-refractory metastatic non-small-cell lung cancer. CDR1 and CDR2 are drawn from the germline V gene: MDHEN, SYDVKM. The CDR3 sequence holds 15 residues, the cysteine and phenylalanine included. The kept DNA is CDR3 alone, 45 bases in frame from the first base. V loses 5 bases, J loses 3 bases, and the germline ends lie 14 bases apart. A remark on this clone: This clone's antigen is unknown. Base qualities are missing; no much larger clone stands one base away.

Libraries were prepared through the immunoSEQ multiplex PCR assay. What TCRdb holds here is the immuneACCESS table cut down to in-frame rearrangements. Part of the clones is not present; checked against another copy, under half of the missing clones reflect an unresolved V gene, and the others are unexplained. This sample has 48,000 or so clones in its table, and 80% to 90% of those were observed once. Of the sample, around 5.1% falls within the top ten clones. This clonotype was obtained from a human donor with non-small cell lung cancer whose response to radiotherapy plus ipilimumab could not be evaluated. The sequence joins TRBV28 to TRBJ1-5; a tentative D match to TRBD1 spans 6 bases. Sequenced here: peripheral blood, sampled from a patient treated with radiotherapy plus ipilimumab. The sequenced DNA is TGTGCCAGCAGTCCAGCAGGGGATTACAATCAGCCCCAGCATTTT. The resulting protein is CASSPAGDYNQPQHF.